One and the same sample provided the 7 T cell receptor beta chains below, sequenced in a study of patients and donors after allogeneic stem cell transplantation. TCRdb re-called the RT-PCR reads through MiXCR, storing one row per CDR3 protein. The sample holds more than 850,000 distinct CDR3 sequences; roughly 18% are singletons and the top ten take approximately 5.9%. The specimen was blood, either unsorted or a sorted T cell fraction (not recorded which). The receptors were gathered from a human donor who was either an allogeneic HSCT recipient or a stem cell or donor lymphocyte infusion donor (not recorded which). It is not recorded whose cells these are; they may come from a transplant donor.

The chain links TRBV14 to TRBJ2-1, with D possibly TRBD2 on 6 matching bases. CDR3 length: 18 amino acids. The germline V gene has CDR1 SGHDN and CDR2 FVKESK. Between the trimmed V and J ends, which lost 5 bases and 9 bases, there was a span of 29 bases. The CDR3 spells CASSFEGTPMRPSREQFF. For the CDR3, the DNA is TGTGCCAGCAGCTTTGAAGGGACTCCGATGCGGCCCTCCCGTGAGCAGTTCTTC. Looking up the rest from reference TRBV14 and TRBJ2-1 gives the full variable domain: EAGVTQFPSHSVIEKGQTVTLRCDPISGHDNLYWYRRVMGKEIKFLLHFVKESKQDESGMPNNRFLAERTGGTYSTLKVQPAELEDSGVYFCASSFEGTPMRPSREQFFGPGTRLTVL.

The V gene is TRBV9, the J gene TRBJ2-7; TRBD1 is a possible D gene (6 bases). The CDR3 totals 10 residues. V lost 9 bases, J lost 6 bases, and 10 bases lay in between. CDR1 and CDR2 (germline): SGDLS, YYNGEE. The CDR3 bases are TGTGCCACCCAGGGGCGCGAGCAGTACTTC. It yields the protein CATQGREQYF.

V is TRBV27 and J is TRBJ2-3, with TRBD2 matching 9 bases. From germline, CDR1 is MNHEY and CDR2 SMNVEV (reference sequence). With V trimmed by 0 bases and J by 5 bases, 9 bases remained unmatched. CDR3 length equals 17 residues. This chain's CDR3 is CASSLSSGGPQLDTQYF. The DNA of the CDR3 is TGTGCCAGCAGTTTATCTAGCGGGGGTCCCCAATTAGATACGCAGTATTTT.

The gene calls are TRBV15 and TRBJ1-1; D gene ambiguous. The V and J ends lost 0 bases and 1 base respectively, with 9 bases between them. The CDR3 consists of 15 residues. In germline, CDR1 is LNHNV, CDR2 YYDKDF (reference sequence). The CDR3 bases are TGTGCCACCAGCAGAGATAGGGCGGAGAACACTGAAGCTTTCTTT. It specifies CATSRDRAENTEAFF.

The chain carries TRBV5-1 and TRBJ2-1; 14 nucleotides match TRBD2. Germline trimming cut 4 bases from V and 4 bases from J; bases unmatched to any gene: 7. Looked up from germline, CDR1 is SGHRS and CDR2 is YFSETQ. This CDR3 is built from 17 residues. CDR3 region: CASSAGTSGGLYNEQFF. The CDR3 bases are TGCGCCAGCAGCGCGGGGACTAGCGGGGGTCTTTACAATGAGCAGTTCTTC.

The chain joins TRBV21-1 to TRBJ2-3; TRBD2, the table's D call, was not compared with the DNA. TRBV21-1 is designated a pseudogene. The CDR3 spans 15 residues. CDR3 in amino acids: CASSNLGQRKDTQYF. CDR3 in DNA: TGTGCCAGCAGCAACCTTGGGCAGCGGAAAGATACGCAGTATTTT.

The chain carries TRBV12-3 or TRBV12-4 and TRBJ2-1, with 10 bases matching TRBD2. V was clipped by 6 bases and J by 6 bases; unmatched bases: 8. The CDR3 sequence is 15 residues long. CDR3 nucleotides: TGTGCCAGCAGGTCAAGCGGGGGGGCCGCCAATGAGCAGTTCTTC. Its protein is CASRSSGGAANEQFF.